Each of the 23 T cell receptor beta chains below was sequenced from the same sample in a study of T cells in Graves' hyperthyroidism and ophthalmopathy. Amplified TCR beta CDR3 regions derived from RNA transcripts. With the HTBI primer set, the TCR CDR3 went through a first round of RT-PCR. MiXCR, applied by TCRdb to the multiplex PCR reads, yields one record per CDR3 protein. This sample carries around 380,000 distinct CDR3 sequences, approximately 13% of them seen once, and the ten largest clones take roughly 20%. The sample taken for sequencing was blood. These receptors all come from a man aged 25 to 40 with Graves' hyperthyroidism that later progressed to Graves' ophthalmopathy.

This clonotype came up many times. This chain joins TRBV12-3 or TRBV12-4 and TRBJ1-1; 12 nucleotides agree with TRBD1. This CDR3 region has 16 residues. Trimming at V came to 6 bases and at J to 7 bases, leaving 12 bases not matched to a gene. Written as DNA, the CDR3 is TGTGCCAGCAGCCGATTCGGGACAGGGGGCTTTGGTGAAGCTTTCTTT. Protein product: CASSRFGTGGFGEAFF.

The V call is TRBV19, the J call TRBJ2-1; possibly TRBD1 for D (6 bases). Deletions cut 8 bases from V and 7 bases from J, with 15 bases between. The V gene's germline CDR1 is LNHDA and CDR2 SQIVND (reference sequence). The CDR3 totals 13 residues. The CDR3 protein is CASALGARNEQFF. The DNA of the CDR3 is TGTGCCAGTGCACTGGGGGCGAGGAATGAGCAGTTCTTC.

Many counts were recorded for this clonotype. The chain is built from TRBV12-5 and TRBJ1-1; TRBD1 might be the D (5 bases). The CDR3 extends over 15 amino acids. CDR1 is LGHNT, CDR2 FRNRAP, per germline. V lost 5 bases, J lost 4 bases, and 17 bases lay in between. The CDR3 DNA follows: TGTGCTAGTGGTCTAGATGAATGGGGGAGCACTGAAGCTTTCTTT. Its translation: CASGLDEWGSTEAFF.

CDR3 nucleotide sequence: TGTGCCAGCAAATCCTCGGGGGGGGCCACAGATACGCAGTATTTT. Translating it yields CASKSSGGATDTQYF. The chain links TRBV3-1 to TRBJ2-3, with 8 bases lining up with TRBD2. V shed 7 bases and J 2 bases; nucleotides not matched to a gene: 8. Germline V gene sequence: CDR1 LGHDT, CDR2 YNNKEL (reference sequence). This CDR3 comprises 15 residues.

This clonotype appeared many times. This chain connects TRBV15 to TRBJ1-1, with 7 bases identical to TRBD1. This CDR3 has 17 residues. Germline-derived CDR1 and CDR2 are LNHNV and YYDKDF (reference sequence). J was trimmed by 1 base and V by 5 bases; bases with no gene match: 13. CDR3 amino acids: CATSEKQGTLGNTEAFF. CDR3 sequence (DNA): TGTGCCACCAGCGAAAAACAGGGGACTTTGGGGAACACTGAAGCTTTCTTT. Full variable domain (outside the CDR3, taken from reference TRBV15 and TRBJ1-1): DAMVIQNPRYQVTQFGKPVTLSCSQTLNHNVMYWYQQKSSQAPKLLFHYYDKDFNNEADTPDNFQSRRPNTSFCFLDIRSPGLGDTAMYLCATSEKQGTLGNTEAFFGQGTRLTVV.

This clonotype was counted ten times or more. The chain links TRBV5-5 to TRBJ1-2, with TRBD1 as a possible D gene (5 bases). This CDR3 region has 16 residues. Germline loops: CDR1 SGHKS, CDR2 YYEKEE (reference sequence). V dropped 0 bases and J dropped 0 bases, with 12 bases sitting between them. The CDR3 loop is CASSLVGQGANYGYTF. CDR3 in DNA: TGTGCCAGCAGCTTGGTTGGGCAGGGAGCTAACTATGGCTACACCTTC. The variable domain in full, with the rest retrieved from reference TRBV5-5 and TRBJ1-2, is DAGVTQSPTHLIKTRGQQVTLRCSPISGHKSVSWYQQVLGQGPQFIFQYYEKEERGRGNFPDRFSARQFPNYSSELNVNALLLGDSALYLCASSLVGQGANYGYTFGSGTRLTVV.

This clonotype was detected a few times. The rearrangement links TRBV6-1 to TRBJ1-1; D might be TRBD1 (6 bases). The V end was cut by 4 bases, the J end by 3 bases, with 9 bases between. CDR3 length: 13 residues. The germline CDR1 and CDR2 sequences are MNHNS and SASEGT. This CDR3 is CASSAGVHTEAFF. The CDR3 DNA is TGTGCCAGCAGTGCAGGGGTGCACACTGAAGCTTTCTTT.

In this sample, this clonotype turned up many times. This rearrangement joins TRBV28 to TRBJ2-7; 10 bases match TRBD1. The CDR3 loop spans 15 amino acids. Germline trimming cut 6 bases from V and 1 base from J; bases unmatched to any gene: 6. CDR1 and CDR2 from the germline V gene are MDHEN and SYDVKM. CDR3 coding DNA: TGTGCCAGCAGCCGTGGGACAGGGGCTTCCTACGAGCAGTACTTC. Its translation: CASSRGTGASYEQYF.

This clonotype was observed many times. The chain combines TRBV20-1 with TRBJ1-6, with 7 nucleotides matching TRBD1. In germline, CDR1 is DFQATT, CDR2 SNEGSKA (reference sequence). CDR3 size: 17 residues. V was clipped by 2 bases and J by 4 bases; unmatched bases: 11. CDR3 coding DNA: TGCAGTGCTAGAAAAACAGGGGAGGGTACTTATAATTCACCCCTCCACTTT. Encoded protein: CSARKTGEGTYNSPLHF.

This clonotype occurred a few times. The CDR3 here is CASSQAGTQPQHF. DNA for the CDR3: TGTGCCAGCAGCCAAGCCGGGACCCAGCCCCAGCATTTT. This chain links TRBV14 with TRBJ1-5; D perhaps matches TRBD1 (5 bases). Per germline, CDR1 SGHDN and CDR2 FVKESK. V lost 1 base, J lost 7 bases, and 8 bases lay in between. This CDR3 spans 13 amino acids.

CDR3 in amino acids: CAWSAGHEQYF. Here the CDR3 DNA reads TGTGCCTGGAGCGCCGGCCACGAGCAGTACTTC. The chain joins TRBV30 to TRBJ2-7; D is undetermined. This CDR3 has 11 residues. V was shortened by 3 bases and J by 5 bases, with 8 bases between the two germline ends. CDR1 and CDR2 from the germline V gene are GTSNPN and SVGIG (reference sequence).

This chain joins TRBV4-1 and TRBJ2-1; weak D call: TRBD1 (5 bases). The ends were cut back, 4 bases at V and 4 bases at J, with 8 bases in the middle. The CDR3 has 13 amino acids. CDR1 and CDR2 (germline): MGHRA, YSYEKL. CDR3 sequence reads: CASSLRDYNEQFF. For the CDR3, the DNA is TGCGCCAGCAGCCTCAGGGATTACAATGAGCAGTTCTTC.

This clonotype has more than one count but fewer than ten. The chain links TRBV5-1 to TRBJ2-7, with TRBD1 matching 10 bases. J was trimmed by 3 bases and V by 4 bases; bases with no gene match: 19. Germline CDR1 reads SGHRS; CDR2 reads YFSETQ. CDR3 length: 19 amino acids. CDR3 nucleotide sequence: TGCGCCAGCAGCCTAGGGACAGGGGTTAATCGACAACGAGACTACGAGCAGTACTTC. Its translation: CASSLGTGVNRQRDYEQYF.

To note about this clonotype: With a much larger clone just one base away, this may be a read error. V and J are TRBV27 and TRBJ2-5; no reliable D call. This CDR3 is built from 14 residues. Trimming shortened V by 6 bases and J by 0 bases, and 11 bases separated the two germline ends. The germline V gene has CDR1 MNHEY and CDR2 SMNVEV (reference sequence). CDR3 coding DNA: TGTGCCAGCAGGGGGAATGCGTACCAAGAGACCCAGTACTTC. As protein: CASRGNAYQETQYF.

The sample holds many counts of this clonotype. This chain uses TRBV28 with TRBJ1-1; a weak D match, TRBD1 (6 bases). The germline gives CDR1 MDHEN, CDR2 SYDVKM. The CDR3 loop spans 14 amino acids. V lost 3 bases and J lost 5, with 13 bases in between. The CDR3, as DNA: TGTGCCAGCAGTTTCTCACAGGGATTTACTGAAGCTTTCTTT. Translating gives CASSFSQGFTEAFF.

In this sample, this clonotype turned up many times. V gene TRBV28 combines with J gene TRBJ1-2, with D possibly matching TRBD1 (5 bases). Germline V gives CDR1 MDHEN, CDR2 SYDVKM. The CDR3 covers 13 residues. V was cut by 4 bases and J by 8 bases, with 14 bases left in between. The CDR3 DNA reads as TGTGCCAGCAGTTCATCGGGGGTCCACGGCTACACCTTC. Its protein is CASSSSGVHGYTF.

Worth noting for this clonotype: Being one base from a much bigger clone, this may be a read error. The chain employs TRBV12-3 or TRBV12-4 and TRBJ1-1; no reliable D call. V was clipped by 5 bases and J by 12 bases, with 13 bases between them. This CDR3 comprises 11 residues. CDR3 DNA: TGTGCCAGCAGTCAAAGGTATTCACCTTTCTTT. It codes for CASSQRYSPFF.

This clonotype was seen many times. The gene calls are TRBV14 and TRBJ2-5; D tentatively fits TRBD1 or TRBD2 (6 bases each). The CDR3 sequence is 13 residues long. Germline lookup yields CDR1 SGHDN and CDR2 FVKESK. Trimming cost V 5 bases and J 5 bases, with 12 bases left between them. In DNA, the CDR3 is TGTGCCAGCAGCTCGGGGGCCCCGGAGACCCAGTACTTC. Translation gives CASSSGAPETQYF.

This chain joins TRBV9 and TRBJ2-5; 8 bases match TRBD1. Per germline, CDR1 SGDLS and CDR2 YYNGEE. With 3 bases clipped from V and 5 bases from J, the junction kept 12 bases outside the gene matches. This CDR3 is built from 16 residues. The CDR3 coding sequence is TGTGCCAGCAGCGCATCGGACAGGGTAAAAGGGGAGACCCAGTACTTC. Translated: CASSASDRVKGETQYF.

The table lists this clonotype with many counts. The J gene is TRBJ2-1, the V gene TRBV7-9; D uncertain. Per germline, CDR1 SEHNR and CDR2 FQNEAQ (reference sequence). Trimming cost V 2 bases and J 12 bases, with 8 bases left between them. CDR3 length: 11 amino acids. This chain's CDR3 is CASSLRAGQFF. Written as DNA, the CDR3 is TGTGCCAGCAGCTTAAGGGCAGGGCAGTTCTTC.

This clonotype was counted many times. The chain uses TRBV6-1 and TRBJ1-1; D ambiguous. CDR3 length: 12 residues. The V end was cut by 6 bases, the J end by 1 base, with 6 bases between. CDR1 and CDR2 from the germline V gene are MNHNS and SASEGT. CDR3 sequence: CASSPANTEAFF. The CDR3 bases are TGTGCCAGCAGCCCGGCGAACACTGAAGCTTTCTTT.

This clonotype was seen ten or more times. This chain uses TRBV5-1 with TRBJ2-3; tentatively, D is TRBD1 or TRBD2 (5 bases each). The CDR3 is made up of 14 amino acids. Germline V gene data show CDR1 as SGHRS and CDR2 as YFSETQ. V lost 5 bases to trimming and J lost 5 bases, with 15 bases between them. The DNA for the CDR3 is TGCGCCAGCAGTTTCTGGGGGAGAGGAGATACGCAGTATTTT. Protein: CASSFWGRGDTQYF.

This clonotype was counted ten times or more. Here the CDR3 reads CASSLVGNLAGNTIYF. The CDR3 DNA is TGTGCCAGCAGCTTAGTGGGGAATCTGGCTGGAAACACCATATATTTT. The V gene is TRBV7-2, the J gene TRBJ1-3; D is unclear. This CDR3 contains 16 residues. Germline CDR1 and CDR2: SGHTA and FQGNSA. The V and J ends lost 1 base and 2 bases respectively, with 12 bases between them. The whole variable domain, remainder taken from reference TRBV7-2 and TRBJ1-3, is GAGVSQSPSNKVTEKGKDVELRCDPISGHTALYWYRQSLGQGLEFLIYFQGNSAPDKSGLPSDRFSAERTGGSVSTLTIQRTQQEDSAVYLCASSLVGNLAGNTIYFGEGSWLTVV.